The TCR beta chain described here comes from a study of CD8 T cells in Susac syndrome. This clonotype was recorded once. Its matching antigen is unknown. Study findings and constraints: The authors acknowledged that their TCR sequencing and HLA analysis involved a relatively small number of individuals.

Per the germline V gene, CDR1 is LGHDT and CDR2 is YNNKEL (reference sequence). The ends were cut back, 0 bases at V and 5 bases at J, with 7 bases in the middle. The CDR3 is 14 amino acids. Reverse transcription used about 0.45 to 1 ug RNA and random hexamers. MiXCR, run by TCRdb on the immunoSEQ multiplex PCR reads, gives a single entry per CDR3 protein. The sample shows about 69,000 distinct CDR3 sequences, 95% of them seen only once. The TCR comes from a human donor in good health. The rearrangement links TRBV3-1 to TRBJ2-2; D not certain. Specimen: CD8+ T cells from PBMCs. CDR3 sequence: CASSQDSLTGELFF. CDR3 coding DNA: TGTGCCAGCAGCCAAGATTCCCTGACCGGGGAGCTGTTTTTT. Full variable domain (missing parts from reference TRBV3-1 and TRBJ2-2): DTAVSQTPKYLVTQMGNDKSIKCEQNLGHDTMYWYKQDSKKFLKIMFSYNNKELIINETVPNRFSPKSPDKAHLNLHINSLELGDSAVYFCASSQDSLTGELFFGEGSRLTVL.